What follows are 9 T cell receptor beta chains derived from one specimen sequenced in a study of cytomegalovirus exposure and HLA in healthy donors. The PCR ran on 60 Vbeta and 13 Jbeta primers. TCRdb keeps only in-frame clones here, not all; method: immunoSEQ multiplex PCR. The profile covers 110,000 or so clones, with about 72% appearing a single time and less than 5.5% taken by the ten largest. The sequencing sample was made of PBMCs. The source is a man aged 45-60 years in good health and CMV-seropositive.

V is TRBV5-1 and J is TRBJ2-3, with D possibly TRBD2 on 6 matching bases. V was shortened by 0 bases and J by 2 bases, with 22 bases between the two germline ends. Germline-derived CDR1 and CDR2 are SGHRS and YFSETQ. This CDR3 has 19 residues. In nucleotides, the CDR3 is TGCGCCAGCAGCTTGGCCGAGGGCACCGGGACTGGTTACACAGATACGCAGTATTTT. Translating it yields CASSLAEGTGTGYTDTQYF.

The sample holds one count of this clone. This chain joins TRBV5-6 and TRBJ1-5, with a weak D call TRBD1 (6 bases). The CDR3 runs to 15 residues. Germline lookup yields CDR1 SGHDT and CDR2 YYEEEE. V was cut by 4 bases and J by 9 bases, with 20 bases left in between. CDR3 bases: TGTGCCAGCAGCCTTCGGACAGTCCAACGGGGGCCCCAGCATTTT. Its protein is CASSLRTVQRGPQHF.

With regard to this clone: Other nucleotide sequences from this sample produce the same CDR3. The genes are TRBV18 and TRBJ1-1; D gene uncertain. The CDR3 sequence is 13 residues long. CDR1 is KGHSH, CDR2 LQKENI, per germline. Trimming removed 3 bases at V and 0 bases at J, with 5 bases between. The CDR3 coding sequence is TGTGCCAGCTCACCCTCCCTGAACACTGAAGCTTTCTTT. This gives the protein CASSPSLNTEAFF.

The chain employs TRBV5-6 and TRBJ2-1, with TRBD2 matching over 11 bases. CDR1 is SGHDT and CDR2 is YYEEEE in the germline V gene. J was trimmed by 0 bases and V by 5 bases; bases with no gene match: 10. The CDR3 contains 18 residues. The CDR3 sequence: CASSTLAGGQSSYNEQFF. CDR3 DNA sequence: TGTGCCAGCAGTACGCTAGCGGGAGGCCAAAGCTCCTACAATGAGCAGTTCTTC.

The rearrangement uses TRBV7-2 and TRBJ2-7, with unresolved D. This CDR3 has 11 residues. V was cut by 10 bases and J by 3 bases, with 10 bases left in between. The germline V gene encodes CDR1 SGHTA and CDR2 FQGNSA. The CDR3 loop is CATLRGYEQYF. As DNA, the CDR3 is TGTGCCACCCTGAGAGGCTACGAGCAGTACTTC.

DNA of the CDR3: TGTGCCATCAGTGAAAACACCTACGAGCAGTACTTC. Translating gives CAISENTYEQYF. The V gene is TRBV10-3, the J gene TRBJ2-7; D is unresolved. The CDR3 covers 12 residues. With 3 bases removed from V and 2 bases from J, the gap between germline ends came to 5 bases. Germline V gene lookup returns CDR1 ENHRY and CDR2 SYGVKD.

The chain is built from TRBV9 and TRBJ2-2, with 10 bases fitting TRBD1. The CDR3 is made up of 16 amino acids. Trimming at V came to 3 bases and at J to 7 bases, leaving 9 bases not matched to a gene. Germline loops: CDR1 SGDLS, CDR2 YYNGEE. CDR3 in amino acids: CASSARRQGASGELFF. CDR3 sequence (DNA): TGTGCCAGCAGCGCGAGGCGACAGGGGGCGAGCGGGGAGCTGTTTTTT.

CDR3 nucleotides: TGTGCCAGCAGCTCAGGACAGCCAAACAATGAGCAGTTCTTC. Translating gives CASSSGQPNNEQFF. This chain uses TRBV28 with TRBJ2-1, with D perhaps matching TRBD1 (6 bases). The ends were cut back, 6 bases at V and 5 bases at J, with 14 bases in the middle. Germline CDR1 is MDHEN and CDR2 is SYDVKM. The CDR3 sequence is 14 residues long.

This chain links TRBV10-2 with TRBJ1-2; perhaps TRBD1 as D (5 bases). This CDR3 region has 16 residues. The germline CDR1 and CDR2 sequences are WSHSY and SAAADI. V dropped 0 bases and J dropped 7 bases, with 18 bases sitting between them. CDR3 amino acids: CASSESGRVIRGGYTF. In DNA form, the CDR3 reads TGCGCCAGCAGTGAGTCTGGACGGGTGATAAGGGGTGGCTACACCTTC.